The 8 T cell receptor beta chains below all came from one sample that was sequenced in a study of blood T cells in healthy people across ages. The use of a sample-barcoded 5' primer and a J-beta primer mix characterized a second PCR of roughly 7 to 11 cycles. TCRdb itself ran the 5' RACE reads through MiXCR, one entry per CDR3 protein. Of 790,000 or so distinct CDR3 sequences in the sample, less than 60% are singletons; the top ten hold approximately 18%. Sample: blood. These receptors all stem from an older man in good health.

This chain joins TRBV14 and TRBJ2-1, with D perhaps given as TRBD1 or TRBD2 (5 bases each). With 1 base removed from V and 5 bases from J, the gap between germline ends came to 15 bases. This CDR3 region has 16 residues. Germline V gene sequence: CDR1 SGHDN, CDR2 FVKESK. DNA for the CDR3: TGTGCCAGCAGCCAAGTTCTGGGGGTACAAGACAATGAGCAGTTCTTC. Translated, it gives CASSQVLGVQDNEQFF.

V usage is TRBV29-1 and J usage is TRBJ2-7; TRBD2 is a possible D gene (7 bases). The CDR3 length is 13 residues. The ends were cut back, 8 bases at V and 4 bases at J, with 18 bases in the middle. CDR1 is SQVTM, CDR2 ANQGSEA, per germline. The CDR3 DNA is TGCAGCTCCTCGGGGGGCAGGTCGTACGAGCAGTACTTC. Amino acid sequence: CSSSGGRSYEQYF.

The rearrangement links TRBV11-2 to TRBJ2-1; no clear D. CDR3 length equals 14 residues. Germline V CDR1 and CDR2: SGHAT, FQNNGV. Trimming left V 5 bases short and J 2 bases short, with 10 bases between. CDR3 residues: CASSPEAAYNEQFF. The CDR3 DNA follows: TGTGCCAGCAGCCCCGAGGCAGCCTACAATGAGCAGTTCTTC.

V is TRBV10-3 and J is TRBJ2-1, with D possibly being TRBD1 or TRBD2 (5 bases each). The CDR3 extends over 14 amino acids. V was trimmed by 10 bases and J by 4 bases, leaving 17 bases between them. Per the germline V gene, CDR1 is ENHRY and CDR2 is SYGVKD. CDR3 sequence reads: CATGDPPGYNEQFF. The CDR3 coding sequence is TGTGCCACCGGGGACCCCCCAGGGTACAATGAGCAGTTCTTC.

V and J are TRBV12-3 or TRBV12-4 and TRBJ2-5; D may be TRBD1 or TRBD2 (6 bases each). V was trimmed by 6 bases and J by 7 bases, leaving 15 bases between them. The CDR3 runs to 13 residues. CDR3 amino acids: CASRDSGSGTQYF. The CDR3 nucleotides are TGTGCCAGCAGGGACAGCGGGTCTGGGACCCAGTACTTC.

This clonotype was recorded many times. The chain is built from TRBV7-2 and TRBJ2-3; TRBD2 agrees at 8 bases. The CDR3 runs to 14 residues. Germline lookup yields CDR1 SGHTA and CDR2 FQGNSA. Trimming removed 4 bases from V and 4 bases from J; junction bases left unmatched: 4. This CDR3 reads CASSSGLAPDTQYF. In DNA form, the CDR3 reads TGTGCCAGCAGCTCTGGACTAGCACCAGATACGCAGTATTTT.

This chain connects TRBV4-1 to TRBJ2-5; TRBD1 is a possible D gene (6 bases). The ends were cut back, 1 base at V and 1 base at J, with 10 bases in the middle. This CDR3 has 15 residues. Germline CDR1 reads MGHRA; CDR2 reads YSYEKL. The CDR3 nucleotides read TGCGCCAGCAGCCAAGCGACAGGCCTCCAAGAGACCCAGTACTTC. It codes for CASSQATGLQETQYF.

The chain is built from TRBV29-1 and TRBJ2-3; the D gene could be TRBD1 or TRBD2 (5 bases each). Deletions cut 5 bases from V and 8 bases from J, with 14 bases between. CDR3 length equals 12 residues. From germline, CDR1 is SQVTM and CDR2 ANQGSEA. CDR3 sequence (DNA): TGCAGCGTTCGAGAGGGAGACAGTACGCAGTATTTT. Translation: CSVREGDSTQYF.